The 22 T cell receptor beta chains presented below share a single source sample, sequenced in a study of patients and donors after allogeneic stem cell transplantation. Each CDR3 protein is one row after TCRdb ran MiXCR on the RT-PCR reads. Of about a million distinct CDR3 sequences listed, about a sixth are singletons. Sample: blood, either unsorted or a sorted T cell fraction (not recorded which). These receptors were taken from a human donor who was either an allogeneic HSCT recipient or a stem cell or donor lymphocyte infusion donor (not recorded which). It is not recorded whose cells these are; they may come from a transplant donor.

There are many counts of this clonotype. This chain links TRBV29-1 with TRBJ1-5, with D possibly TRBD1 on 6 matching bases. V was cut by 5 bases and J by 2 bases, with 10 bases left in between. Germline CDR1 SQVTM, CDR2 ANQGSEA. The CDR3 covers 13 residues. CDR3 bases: TGCAGCGTTCAAGGGGGAGGCAATCAGCCCCAGCATTTT. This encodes CSVQGGGNQPQHF.

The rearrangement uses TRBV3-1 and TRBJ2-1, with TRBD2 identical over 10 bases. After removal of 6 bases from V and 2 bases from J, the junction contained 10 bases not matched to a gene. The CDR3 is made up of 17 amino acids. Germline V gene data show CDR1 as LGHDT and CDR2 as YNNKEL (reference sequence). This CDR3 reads CASRPTTSGHTYNEQFF. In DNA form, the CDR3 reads TGTGCCAGCAGACCCACGACTAGCGGGCACACCTACAATGAGCAGTTCTTC.

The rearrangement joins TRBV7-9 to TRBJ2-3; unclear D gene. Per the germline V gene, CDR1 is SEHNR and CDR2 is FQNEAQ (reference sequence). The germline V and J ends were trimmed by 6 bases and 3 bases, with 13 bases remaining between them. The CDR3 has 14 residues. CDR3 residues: CASSYASSTDTQYF. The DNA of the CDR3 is TGTGCCAGCAGTTACGCCAGCTCAACAGATACGCAGTATTTT.

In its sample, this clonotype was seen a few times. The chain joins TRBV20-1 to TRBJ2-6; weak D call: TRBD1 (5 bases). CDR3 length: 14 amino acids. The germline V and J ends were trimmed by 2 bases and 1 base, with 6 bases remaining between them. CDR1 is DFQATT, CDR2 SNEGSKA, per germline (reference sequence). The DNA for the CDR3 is TGCAGTGCTAGAAACAGGTCTGGGGCCAACGTCCTGACTTTC. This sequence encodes CSARNRSGANVLTF.

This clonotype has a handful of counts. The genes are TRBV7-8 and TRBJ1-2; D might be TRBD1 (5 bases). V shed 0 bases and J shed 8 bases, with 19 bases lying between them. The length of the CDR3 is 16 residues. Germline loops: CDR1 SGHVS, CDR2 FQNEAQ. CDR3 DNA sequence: TGTGCCAGCAGCTTAGCGGCTCTCAGGGTGCAAGCAGGCTACACCTTC. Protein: CASSLAALRVQAGYTF.

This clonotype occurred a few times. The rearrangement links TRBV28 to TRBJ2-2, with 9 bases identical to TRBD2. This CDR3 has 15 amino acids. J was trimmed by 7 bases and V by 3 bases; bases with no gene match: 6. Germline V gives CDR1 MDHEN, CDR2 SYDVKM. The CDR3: CASSFGGRAIGELFF. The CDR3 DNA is TGTGCCAGCAGTTTCGGCGGGAGGGCGATCGGGGAGCTGTTTTTT. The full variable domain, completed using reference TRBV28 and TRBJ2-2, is DVKVTQSSRYLVKRTGEKVFLECVQDMDHENMFWYRQDPGLGLRLIYFSYDVKMKEKGDIPEGYSVSREKKERFSLILESASTNQTSMYLCASSFGGRAIGELFFGEGSRLTVL.

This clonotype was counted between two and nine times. CDR3 bases: TGCGCCAGCACTAGAACCCCAGGGCGGAACACTGAAGCTTTCTTT. This codes for CASTRTPGRNTEAFF. The chain links TRBV5-1 to TRBJ1-1; TRBD1 might be the D (5 bases). The V end was cut by 6 bases, the J end by 1 base, with 16 bases between. The CDR3 covers 15 residues. The germline CDR1 and CDR2 sequences are SGHRS and YFSETQ.

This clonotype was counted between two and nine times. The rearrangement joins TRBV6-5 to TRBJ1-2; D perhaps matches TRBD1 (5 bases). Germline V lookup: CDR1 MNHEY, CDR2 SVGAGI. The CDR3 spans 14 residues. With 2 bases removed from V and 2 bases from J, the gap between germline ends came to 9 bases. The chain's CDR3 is CASSYVAGNYGYTF. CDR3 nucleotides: TGTGCCAGCAGTTACGTGGCAGGGAACTATGGCTACACCTTC.

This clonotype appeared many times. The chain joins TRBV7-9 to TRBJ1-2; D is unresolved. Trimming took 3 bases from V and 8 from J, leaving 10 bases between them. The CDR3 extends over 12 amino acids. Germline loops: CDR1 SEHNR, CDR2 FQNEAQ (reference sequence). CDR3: CASSLKGAGYTF. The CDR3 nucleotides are TGTGCCAGCAGCTTGAAGGGCGCCGGCTACACCTTC. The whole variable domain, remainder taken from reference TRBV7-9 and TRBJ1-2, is DTGVSQNPRHKITKRGQNVTFRCDPISEHNRLYWYRQTLGQGPEFLTYFQNEAQLEKSRLLSDRFSAERPKGSFSTLEIQRTEQGDSAMYLCASSLKGAGYTFGSGTRLTVV.

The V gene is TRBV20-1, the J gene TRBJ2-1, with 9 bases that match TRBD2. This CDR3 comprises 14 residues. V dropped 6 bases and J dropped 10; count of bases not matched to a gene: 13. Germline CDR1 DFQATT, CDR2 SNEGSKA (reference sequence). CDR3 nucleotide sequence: TGCAGTGCCTTCGGGGTAGCGGGAGCACGGGAGCAGTTCTTC. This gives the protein CSAFGVAGAREQFF.

Here the CDR3 DNA reads TGTGCCAGCAGCCCCGGCTCAGGGGTAGGGAAAAAACTGTTTTTT. Its protein product is CASSPGSGVGKKLFF. The chain carries TRBV11-2 and TRBJ1-4, with TRBD1 as a possible D gene (6 bases). The CDR3 totals 15 residues. V was shortened by 5 bases and J by 9 bases, with 19 bases between the two germline ends. CDR1 SGHAT and CDR2 FQNNGV come from the germline V gene.

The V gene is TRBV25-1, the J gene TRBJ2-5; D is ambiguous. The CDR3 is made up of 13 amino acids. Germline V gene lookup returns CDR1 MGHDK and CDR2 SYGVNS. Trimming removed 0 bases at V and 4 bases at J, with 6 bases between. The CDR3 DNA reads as TGTGCCAGCAGTGAATACAGCCCAGAGACCCAGTACTTC. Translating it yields CASSEYSPETQYF.

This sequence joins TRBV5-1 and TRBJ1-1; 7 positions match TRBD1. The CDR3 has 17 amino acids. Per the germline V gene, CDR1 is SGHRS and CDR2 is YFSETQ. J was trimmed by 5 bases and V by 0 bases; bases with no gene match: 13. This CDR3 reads CASSLALRGPRGTEAFF. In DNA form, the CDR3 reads TGCGCCAGCAGCTTGGCCCTTAGGGGGCCGAGAGGAACTGAAGCTTTCTTT. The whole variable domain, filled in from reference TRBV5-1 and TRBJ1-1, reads KAGVTQTPRYLIKTRGQQVTLSCSPISGHRSVSWYQQTPGQGLQFLFEYFSETQRNKGNFPGRFSGRQFSNSRSEMNVSTLELGDSALYLCASSLALRGPRGTEAFFGQGTRLTVV.

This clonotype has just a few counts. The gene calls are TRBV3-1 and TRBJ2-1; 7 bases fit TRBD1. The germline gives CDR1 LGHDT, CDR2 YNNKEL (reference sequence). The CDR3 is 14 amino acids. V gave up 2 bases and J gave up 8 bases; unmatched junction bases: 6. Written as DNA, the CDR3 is TGTGCCAGCAGCCAATCTGATACAGGGGATGAGCAGTTCTTC. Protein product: CASSQSDTGDEQFF.

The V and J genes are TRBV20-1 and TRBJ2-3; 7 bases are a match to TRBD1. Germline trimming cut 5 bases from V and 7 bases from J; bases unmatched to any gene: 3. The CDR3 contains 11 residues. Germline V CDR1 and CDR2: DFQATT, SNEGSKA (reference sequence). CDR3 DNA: TGCAGTGCTGGGGACAGAAATACGCAGTATTTT. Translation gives CSAGDRNTQYF.

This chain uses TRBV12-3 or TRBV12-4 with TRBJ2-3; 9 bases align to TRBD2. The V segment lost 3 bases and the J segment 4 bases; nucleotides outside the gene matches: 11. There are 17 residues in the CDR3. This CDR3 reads CASSFLGGGVRADTQYF. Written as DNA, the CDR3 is TGTGCCAGCAGTTTTCTTGGCGGGGGGGTTAGAGCAGATACGCAGTATTTT.

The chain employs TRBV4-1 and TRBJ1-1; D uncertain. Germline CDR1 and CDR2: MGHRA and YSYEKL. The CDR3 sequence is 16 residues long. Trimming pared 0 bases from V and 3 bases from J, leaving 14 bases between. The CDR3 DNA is TGCGCCAGCAGCCAAGATTGGCGGGTAGTGTACACTGAAGCTTTCTTT. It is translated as CASSQDWRVVYTEAFF.

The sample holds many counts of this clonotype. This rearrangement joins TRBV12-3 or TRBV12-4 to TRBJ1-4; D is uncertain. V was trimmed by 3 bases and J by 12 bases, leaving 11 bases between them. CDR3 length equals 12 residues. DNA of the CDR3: TGTGCCAGCAGTTTGGACGGATGGGAACTGTTTTTT. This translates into CASSLDGWELFF.

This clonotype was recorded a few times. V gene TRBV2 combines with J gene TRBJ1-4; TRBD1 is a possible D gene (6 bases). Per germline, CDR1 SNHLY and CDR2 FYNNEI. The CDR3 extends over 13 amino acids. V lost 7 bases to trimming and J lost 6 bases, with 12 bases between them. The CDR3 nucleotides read TGTGCCAGCATCGGGGGGCGGCATGAAAAACTGTTTTTT. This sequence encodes CASIGGRHEKLFF.

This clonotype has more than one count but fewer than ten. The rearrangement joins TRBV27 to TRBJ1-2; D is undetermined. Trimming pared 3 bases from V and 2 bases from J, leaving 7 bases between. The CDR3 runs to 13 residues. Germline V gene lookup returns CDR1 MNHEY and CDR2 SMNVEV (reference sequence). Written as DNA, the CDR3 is TGTGCCAGCAGTTTTTCAGAGAACTATGGCTACACCTTC. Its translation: CASSFSENYGYTF.

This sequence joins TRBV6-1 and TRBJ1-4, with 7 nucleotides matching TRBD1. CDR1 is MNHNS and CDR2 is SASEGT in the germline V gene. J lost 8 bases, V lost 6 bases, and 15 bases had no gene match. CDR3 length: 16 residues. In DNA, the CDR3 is TGTGCCAGCAGCCCAGGGGGGGACCCTCGAAGCGAAAAACTGTTTTTT. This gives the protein CASSPGGDPRSEKLFF.

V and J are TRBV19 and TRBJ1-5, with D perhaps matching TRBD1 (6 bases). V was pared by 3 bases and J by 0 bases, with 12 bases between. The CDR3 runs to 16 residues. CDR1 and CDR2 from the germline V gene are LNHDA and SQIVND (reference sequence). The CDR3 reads CASSIGGPYSNQPQHF. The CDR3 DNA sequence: TGTGCCAGTAGTATTGGGGGCCCATATAGCAATCAGCCCCAGCATTTT.